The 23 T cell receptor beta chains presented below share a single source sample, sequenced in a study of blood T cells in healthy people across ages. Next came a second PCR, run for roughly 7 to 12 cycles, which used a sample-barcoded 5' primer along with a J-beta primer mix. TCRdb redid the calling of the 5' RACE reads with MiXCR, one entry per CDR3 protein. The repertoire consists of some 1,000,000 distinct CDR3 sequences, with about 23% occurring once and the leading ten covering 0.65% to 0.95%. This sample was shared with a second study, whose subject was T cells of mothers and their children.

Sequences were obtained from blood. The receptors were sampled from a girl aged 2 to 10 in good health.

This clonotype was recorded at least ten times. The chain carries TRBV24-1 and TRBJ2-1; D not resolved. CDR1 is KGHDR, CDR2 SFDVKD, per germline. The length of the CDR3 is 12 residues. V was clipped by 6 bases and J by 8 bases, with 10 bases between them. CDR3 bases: TGTGCCACCAGTTATGGGCCGTATGAGCAGTTCTTC. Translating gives CATSYGPYEQFF.

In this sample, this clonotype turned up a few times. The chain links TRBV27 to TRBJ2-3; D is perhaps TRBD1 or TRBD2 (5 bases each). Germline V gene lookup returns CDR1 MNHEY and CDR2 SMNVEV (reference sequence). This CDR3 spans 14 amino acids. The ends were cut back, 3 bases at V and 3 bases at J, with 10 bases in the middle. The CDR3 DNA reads TGTGCCAGCAGTTTCGTGGGGGAGACAGATACGCAGTATTTT. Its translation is CASSFVGETDTQYF.

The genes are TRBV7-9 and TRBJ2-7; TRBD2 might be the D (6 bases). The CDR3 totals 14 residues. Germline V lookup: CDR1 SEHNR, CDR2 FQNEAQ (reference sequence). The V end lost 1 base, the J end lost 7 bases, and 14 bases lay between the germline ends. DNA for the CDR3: TGTGCCAGCAGCTTAGAGGGACCTGCGGGGGAGCAGTACTTC. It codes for CASSLEGPAGEQYF.

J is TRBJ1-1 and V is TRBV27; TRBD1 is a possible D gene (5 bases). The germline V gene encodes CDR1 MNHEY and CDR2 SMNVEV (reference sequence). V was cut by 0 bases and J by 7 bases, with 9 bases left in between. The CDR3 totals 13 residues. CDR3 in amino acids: CASSLSTQGEAFF. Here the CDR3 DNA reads TGTGCCAGCAGTTTATCCACGCAGGGTGAAGCTTTCTTT.

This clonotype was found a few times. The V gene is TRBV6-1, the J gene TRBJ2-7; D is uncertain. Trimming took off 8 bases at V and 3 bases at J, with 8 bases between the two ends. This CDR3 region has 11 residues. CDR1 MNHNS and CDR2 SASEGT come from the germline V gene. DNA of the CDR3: TGTGCCAGCTTTTTCTACTACGAGCAGTACTTC. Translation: CASFFYYEQYF.

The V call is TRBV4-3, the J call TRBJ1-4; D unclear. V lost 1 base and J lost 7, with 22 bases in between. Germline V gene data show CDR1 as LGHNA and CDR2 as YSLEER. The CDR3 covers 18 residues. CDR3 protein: CASSQGIFVGGLFEKLFF. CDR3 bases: TGCGCCAGCAGCCAAGGAATATTTGTAGGAGGGCTGTTTGAAAAACTGTTTTTT.

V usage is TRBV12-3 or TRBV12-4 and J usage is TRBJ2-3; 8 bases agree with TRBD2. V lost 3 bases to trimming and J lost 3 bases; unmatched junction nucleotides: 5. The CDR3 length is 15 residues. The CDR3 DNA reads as TGTGCCAGCAGTTTGAGCGGGAGCTTGACAGATACGCAGTATTTT. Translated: CASSLSGSLTDTQYF.

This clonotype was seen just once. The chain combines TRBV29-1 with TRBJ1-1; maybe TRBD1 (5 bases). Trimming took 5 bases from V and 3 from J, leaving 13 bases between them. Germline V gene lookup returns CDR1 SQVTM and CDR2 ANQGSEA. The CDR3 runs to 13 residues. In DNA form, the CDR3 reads TGCAGCGTTCGGGTGGGGGGGGACACTGAAGCTTTCTTT. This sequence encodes CSVRVGGDTEAFF.

CDR3 region: CASSFRVDSYNEQFF. The CDR3 nucleotides read TGTGCCAGCAGTTTTAGGGTGGACTCCTACAATGAGCAGTTCTTC. This chain joins TRBV27 and TRBJ2-1, with D hard to call. The CDR3 totals 15 residues. Germline loops: CDR1 MNHEY, CDR2 SMNVEV (reference sequence). V lost 3 bases, J lost 0 bases, and 9 bases lay in between.

CDR3 in DNA: TGTGCCAGCAGCGTACAGGGGGCCAACACCGGGGAGCTGTTTTTT. It is translated as CASSVQGANTGELFF. The chain joins TRBV9 to TRBJ2-2, with 8 bases matching TRBD1. The CDR3 runs to 15 residues. Germline trimming cut 1 base from V and 2 bases from J; bases unmatched to any gene: 1. CDR1 is SGDLS and CDR2 is YYNGEE in the germline V gene.

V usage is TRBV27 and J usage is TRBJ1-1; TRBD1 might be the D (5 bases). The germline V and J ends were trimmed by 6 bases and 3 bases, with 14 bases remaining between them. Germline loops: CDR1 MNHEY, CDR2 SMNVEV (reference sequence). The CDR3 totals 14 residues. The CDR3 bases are TGTGCCAGCAGAATGTCAGGGTCGTACACTGAAGCTTTCTTT. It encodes CASRMSGSYTEAFF.

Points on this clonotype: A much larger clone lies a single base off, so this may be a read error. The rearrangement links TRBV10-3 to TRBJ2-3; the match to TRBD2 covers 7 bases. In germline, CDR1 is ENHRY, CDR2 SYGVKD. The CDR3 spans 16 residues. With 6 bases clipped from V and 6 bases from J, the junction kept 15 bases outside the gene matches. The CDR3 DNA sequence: TGTGCCATCAGCGACACTGAGGGGAGGGCCCGGGATACGCAGTATTTT. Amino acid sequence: CAISDTEGRARDTQYF.

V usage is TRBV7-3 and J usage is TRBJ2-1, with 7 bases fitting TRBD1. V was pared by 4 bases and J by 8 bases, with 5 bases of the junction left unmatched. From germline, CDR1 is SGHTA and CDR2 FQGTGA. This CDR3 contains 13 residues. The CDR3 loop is CASSSGQDYEQFF. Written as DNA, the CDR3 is TGTGCCAGCAGCTCAGGACAGGATTATGAGCAGTTCTTC.

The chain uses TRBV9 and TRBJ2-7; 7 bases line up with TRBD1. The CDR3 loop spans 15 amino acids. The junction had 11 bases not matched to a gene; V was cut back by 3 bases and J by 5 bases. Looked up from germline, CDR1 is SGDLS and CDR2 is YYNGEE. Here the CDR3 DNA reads TGTGCCAGCAGCGCTCGACAGGGCGGGCTAGACGAGCAGTACTTC. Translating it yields CASSARQGGLDEQYF.

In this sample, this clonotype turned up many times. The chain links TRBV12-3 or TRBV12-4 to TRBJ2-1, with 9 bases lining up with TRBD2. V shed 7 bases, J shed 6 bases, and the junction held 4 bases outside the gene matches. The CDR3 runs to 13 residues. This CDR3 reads CASTLAGSNEQFF. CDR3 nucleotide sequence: TGTGCCAGCACCCTAGCGGGGTCCAATGAGCAGTTCTTC.

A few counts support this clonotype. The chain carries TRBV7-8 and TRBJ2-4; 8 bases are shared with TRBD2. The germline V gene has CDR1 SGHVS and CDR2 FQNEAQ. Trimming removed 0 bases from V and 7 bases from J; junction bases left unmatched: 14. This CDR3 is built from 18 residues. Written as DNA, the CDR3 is TGTGCCAGCAGCTTAGCGAGTCGGGAGGGCCAAACACCGAACATTCAGTACTTC. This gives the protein CASSLASREGQTPNIQYF.

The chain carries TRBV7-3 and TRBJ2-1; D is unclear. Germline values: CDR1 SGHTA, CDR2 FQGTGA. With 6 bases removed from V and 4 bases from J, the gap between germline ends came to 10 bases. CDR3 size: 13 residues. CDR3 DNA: TGTGCCAGCAGTTTGACCCGTTACAATGAGCAGTTCTTC. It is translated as CASSLTRYNEQFF. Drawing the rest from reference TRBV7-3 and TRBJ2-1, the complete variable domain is GAGVSQTPSNKVTEKGKYVELRCDPISGHTALYWYRQSLGQGPEFLIYFQGTGAADDSGLPNDRFFAVRPEGSVSTLKIQRTERGDSAVYLCASSLTRYNEQFFGPGTRLTVL.

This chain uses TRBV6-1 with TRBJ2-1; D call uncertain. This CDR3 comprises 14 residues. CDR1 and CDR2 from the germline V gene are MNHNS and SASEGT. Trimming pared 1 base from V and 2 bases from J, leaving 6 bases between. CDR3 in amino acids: CASSEVRAYNEQFF. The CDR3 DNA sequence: TGTGCCAGCAGTGAAGTTAGAGCCTACAATGAGCAGTTCTTC.

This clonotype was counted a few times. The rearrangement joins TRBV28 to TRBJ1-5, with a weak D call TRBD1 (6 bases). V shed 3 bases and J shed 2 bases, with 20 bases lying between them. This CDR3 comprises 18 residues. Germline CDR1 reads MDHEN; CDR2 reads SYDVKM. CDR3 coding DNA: TGTGCCAGCAGTTTCACATCTCAGGGGACTTCGGGCAATCAGCCCCAGCATTTT. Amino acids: CASSFTSQGTSGNQPQHF.

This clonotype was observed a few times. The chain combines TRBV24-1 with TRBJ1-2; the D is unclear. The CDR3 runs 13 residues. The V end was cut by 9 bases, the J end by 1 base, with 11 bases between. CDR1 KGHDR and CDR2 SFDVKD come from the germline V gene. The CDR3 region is CATYGRFNYGYTF. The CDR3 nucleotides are TGTGCCACCTATGGACGGTTTAACTATGGCTACACCTTC.

The chain's CDR3 is CSATTDTMNQPQHF. The CDR3 bases are TGCAGTGCTACGACAGATACTATGAATCAGCCCCAGCATTTT. The chain combines TRBV20-1 with TRBJ1-5, with D possibly matching TRBD1 (5 bases). The V end lost 4 bases, the J end lost 4 bases, and 14 bases lay between the germline ends. This CDR3 has 14 amino acids. Germline-derived CDR1 and CDR2 are DFQATT and SNEGSKA (reference sequence).

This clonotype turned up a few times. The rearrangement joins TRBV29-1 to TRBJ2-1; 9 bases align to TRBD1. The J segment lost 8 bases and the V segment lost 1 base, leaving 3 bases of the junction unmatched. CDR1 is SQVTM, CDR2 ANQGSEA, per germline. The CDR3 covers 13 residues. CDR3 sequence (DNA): TGCAGCGTTGAAGGACAGGGGGGCGATGAGCAGTTCTTC. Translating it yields CSVEGQGGDEQFF.

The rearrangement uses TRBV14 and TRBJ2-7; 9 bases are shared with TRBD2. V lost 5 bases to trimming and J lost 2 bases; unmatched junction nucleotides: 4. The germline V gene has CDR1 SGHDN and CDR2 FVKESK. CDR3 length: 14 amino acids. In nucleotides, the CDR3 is TGTGCCAGCAGCATCCGCGGGGGGGCCTACGAGCAGTACTTC. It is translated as CASSIRGGAYEQYF.